Below are 13 T cell receptor beta chains sequenced from a single sample in a study of blood T cell repertoires in COVID-19. Clones were read by immunoSEQ multiplex PCR, and TCRdb kept only the in-frame ones, dropping some. The repertoire holds about 330,000 clones, with roughly 90% as singletons. Sequenced input: peripheral blood. Receptors were obtained from a woman between 50 and 59 years old with active or convalescent COVID-19.

The chain joins TRBV11-3 to TRBJ2-7; no firm D call. Germline assignment: CDR1 SGHNT and CDR2 YENEEA. The germline V and J ends were trimmed by 1 base and 7 bases, with 8 bases remaining between them. The CDR3 has 12 residues. In DNA, the CDR3 is TGTGCCAGCAGCTTAGGGTCTCGGGAGCAGTACTTC. Its protein is CASSLGSREQYF.

In its sample, this clone was seen once. The chain carries TRBV24-1 and TRBJ2-3; 10 bases are a match to TRBD1. CDR1 KGHDR and CDR2 SFDVKD come from the germline V gene. V lost 8 bases to trimming and J lost 6 bases; unmatched junction nucleotides: 7. The CDR3 contains 14 residues. The CDR3 loop reads CATKTGGFGDTQYF. CDR3 coding DNA: TGTGCCACCAAGACAGGGGGCTTTGGCGATACGCAGTATTTT.

The V and J genes are TRBV19 and TRBJ1-2; D is undetermined. The CDR3 extends over 15 amino acids. Germline CDR1 reads LNHDA; CDR2 reads SQIVND (reference sequence). Trimming left V 3 bases short and J 4 bases short, with 15 bases between. The CDR3 DNA reads as TGTGCCAGTAGTATTGGGCGCAGCCTGATCTATGGCTACACCTTC. This codes for CASSIGRSLIYGYTF.

The chain links TRBV9 to TRBJ2-3; tentative D call: TRBD2 (6 bases). V lost 4 bases and J 2 bases, leaving 11 bases between the germline ends. Per the germline V gene, CDR1 is SGDLS and CDR2 is YYNGEE. The CDR3 totals 14 residues. CDR3 sequence (DNA): TGTGCCAGCAGCCCCCGGGGGACCACAGATACGCAGTATTTT. This translates into CASSPRGTTDTQYF.

This clone was detected only a few times. The rearrangement uses TRBV5-1 and TRBJ1-5, with D perhaps TRBD1 (5 bases). Trimming shortened V by 4 bases and J by 4 bases, and 21 bases separated the two germline ends. The CDR3 spans 17 residues. Germline assignment: CDR1 SGHRS and CDR2 YFSETQ. CDR3 sequence: CASSPGSWGGVNQPQHF. CDR3 bases: TGCGCCAGCAGCCCAGGGTCCTGGGGGGGTGTAAATCAGCCCCAGCATTTT.

This clone was counted between two and nine times. V is TRBV7-6 and J is TRBJ1-4, with TRBD1 as a possible D gene (5 bases). The CDR3 spans 17 residues. CDR1 is SGHVS, CDR2 FNYEAQ, per germline. Trimming shortened V by 3 bases and J by 6 bases, and 20 bases separated the two germline ends. For the CDR3, the DNA is TGTGCCAGCAGCTTGGGACGAAGAGGACTACATGATGAAAAACTGTTTTTT. The encoded protein is CASSLGRRGLHDEKLFF.

V is TRBV5-1 and J is TRBJ1-1, with 7 positions matching TRBD1. CDR3 size: 13 residues. From germline, CDR1 is SGHRS and CDR2 YFSETQ. V dropped 2 bases and J dropped 7; count of bases not matched to a gene: 5. The CDR3 DNA reads as TGCGCCAGCAGCTTATCTCGGGACAGTGAAGCTTTCTTT. Amino acid sequence: CASSLSRDSEAFF. Drawing the rest from reference TRBV5-1 and TRBJ1-1, the complete variable domain is KAGVTQTPRYLIKTRGQQVTLSCSPISGHRSVSWYQQTPGQGLQFLFEYFSETQRNKGNFPGRFSGRQFSNSRSEMNVSTLELGDSALYLCASSLSRDSEAFFGQGTRLTVV.

V is TRBV19 and J is TRBJ1-2; tentative D call: TRBD1 (6 bases). V lost 5 bases and J lost 4, with 20 bases in between. Germline-derived CDR1 and CDR2 are LNHDA and SQIVND (reference sequence). The CDR3 is 16 amino acids. The CDR3 DNA is TGTGCCAGTAGTCAGGACAGAAAAGGCTATGTCTATGGCTACACCTTC. Translated: CASSQDRKGYVYGYTF.

V usage is TRBV19 and J usage is TRBJ2-3; a weak D match, TRBD2 (6 bases). The V and J ends lost 9 bases and 2 bases respectively, with 15 bases between them. The CDR3 is 14 amino acids. Per germline, CDR1 LNHDA and CDR2 SQIVND (reference sequence). The DNA of the CDR3 is TGTGCCAGCCGGAGGGCGGGAATCACAGATACGCAGTATTTT. Its translation: CASRRAGITDTQYF.

The J gene is TRBJ1-1, the V gene TRBV5-4, with 8 bases fitting TRBD1. The CDR3 covers 14 residues. Germline trimming cut 2 bases from V and 3 bases from J; bases unmatched to any gene: 3. Per the germline V gene, CDR1 is SGHNT and CDR2 is YYREEE (reference sequence). This CDR3 reads CASSFPQGDTEAFF. The CDR3 nucleotides read TGTGCCAGCAGCTTCCCACAGGGGGACACTGAAGCTTTCTTT.

V usage is TRBV6-5 and J usage is TRBJ1-1; unclear D gene. The CDR3 is 15 residues long. V lost 5 bases to trimming and J lost 6 bases, with 19 bases between them. Germline CDR1 reads MNHEY; CDR2 reads SVGAGI. CDR3 sequence (DNA): TGTGCCAGCAGTCGACCCTCGAGAGGGCGGGCTGAAGCTTTCTTT. This translates into CASSRPSRGRAEAFF.

V is TRBV10-3 and J is TRBJ2-2; 8 positions agree with TRBD2. The CDR3 loop spans 16 amino acids. The V segment lost 6 bases and the J segment 4 bases; nucleotides outside the gene matches: 10. CDR1 and CDR2 from the germline V gene are ENHRY and SYGVKD. The CDR3 spells CAISVFGGRSTGELFF. The CDR3 coding sequence is TGTGCCATCAGCGTTTTTGGCGGGAGGAGCACCGGGGAGCTGTTTTTT.

V gene TRBV6-2 or TRBV6-3 combines with J gene TRBJ1-1, with D possibly being TRBD1 (6 bases). The CDR3 consists of 14 residues. Germline V lookup: CDR1 MNHEY, CDR2 SVGEGT. V lost 5 bases, J lost 1 base, and 11 bases lay in between. The CDR3 DNA sequence: TGTGCCAGCAGTCACAGGGAGGGGAACACTGAAGCTTTCTTT. It is translated as CASSHREGNTEAFF.